This T cell receptor (beta chain) derives from a study of radiotherapy plus CTLA-4 blockade in lung cancer. The CDR3 is 14 residues long. Trimming removed 4 bases from V and 0 bases from J, with 10 bases in between. Germline V gene lookup returns CDR1 LNHDA and CDR2 SQIVND (reference sequence). As for this clone: The antigen remains undetermined.

The assay was immunoSEQ multiplex PCR, and TCRdb's table has in-frame clones only and misses some. The table includes about 97,000 clones, 65% to 75% detected once. Study outcomes and limitations: Response, reportedly, was best predicted by interferon-beta along with early blood T cell clone dynamics. Subsequent to radiotherapy plus ipilimumab, tumor-derived TCR clones underwent expansion in blood.

Focal radiation plus CTLA-4 blockade with ipilimumab was given to patients with chemo-refractory metastatic non-small-cell lung cancer. The receptor's source is a human donor with non-small cell lung cancer who had a partial response to radiotherapy plus ipilimumab. Some clones in this sample may be carry-over from other donors' samples. The chain carries TRBV19 and TRBJ2-7; D is possibly TRBD1 (6 bases). The sequences come from peripheral blood, collected from a patient treated with radiotherapy plus ipilimumab. This CDR3 reads CASSTQGYSYEQYF. The CDR3 DNA reads as TGTGCCAGTAGTACCCAGGGGTACTCCTACGAGCAGTACTTC.